This passage covers 30 T cell receptor beta chains from one sample sequenced in a study of cytomegalovirus exposure and HLA in healthy donors. The repertoire was sequenced with immunoSEQ multiplex PCR; TCRdb's copy has only in-frame clones and lacks some. The sample lists more than 200,000 clones, about 88% occurring once. Sequenced material: PBMCs. The receptors come from a man aged 18 to 29 in good health and CMV-seropositive.

This chain joins TRBV15 and TRBJ2-1, with 8 nucleotides matching TRBD2. With V trimmed by 5 bases and J by 2 bases, 8 bases remained unmatched. The CDR3 length is 16 residues. Germline V gene lookup returns CDR1 LNHNV and CDR2 YYDKDF (reference sequence). CDR3 protein: CATSETGGAAYNEQFF. The CDR3 DNA reads TGTGCCACCAGCGAGACCGGGGGGGCGGCCTACAATGAGCAGTTCTTC.

The rearrangement links TRBV5-1 to TRBJ2-5; weak D call: TRBD2 (6 bases). The CDR3 spans 14 residues. CDR1 is SGHRS, CDR2 YFSETQ, per germline. V lost 4 bases, J lost 7 bases, and 17 bases lay in between. The CDR3 here is CASSDDGGGGTQYF. The CDR3, as DNA: TGCGCCAGCAGCGATGATGGGGGAGGAGGGACCCAGTACTTC.

Only a few counts were recorded for this clone. This sequence joins TRBV29-1 and TRBJ1-1, with D tentatively TRBD1 (5 bases). Germline V CDR1 and CDR2: SQVTM, ANQGSEA. The CDR3 totals 13 residues. Trimming removed 4 bases at V and 3 bases at J, with 12 bases between. The DNA for the CDR3 is TGCAGCGTTGCGTCGACAGTTCACACTGAAGCTTTCTTT. Protein product: CSVASTVHTEAFF.

The V call is TRBV5-1, the J call TRBJ2-5; 7 nucleotides align to TRBD2. With 0 bases clipped from V and 0 bases from J, the junction kept 5 bases outside the gene matches. The CDR3 runs to 16 residues. Germline assignment: CDR1 SGHRS and CDR2 YFSETQ. CDR3 amino acids: CASSLVAGEYQETQYF. In nucleotides, the CDR3 is TGCGCCAGCAGCTTGGTCGCGGGAGAGTACCAAGAGACCCAGTACTTC.

V and J are TRBV12-5 and TRBJ2-7, with 7 bases lining up with TRBD1. Per germline, CDR1 LGHNT and CDR2 FRNRAP. The CDR3 extends over 17 amino acids. J gave up 5 bases and V 0 bases, and 13 bases lay outside the gene matches. CDR3 protein: CASGLVLARDSVDEQYF. The CDR3 DNA reads as TGTGCTAGTGGTTTGGTACTTGCCCGGGACAGTGTGGACGAGCAGTACTTC.

The rearrangement uses TRBV19 and TRBJ2-7; 9 bases agree with TRBD1. There are 15 residues in the CDR3. CDR1 LNHDA and CDR2 SQIVND come from the germline V gene (reference sequence). The J segment lost 3 bases and the V segment lost 6 bases, leaving 9 bases of the junction unmatched. The CDR3 protein is CASSPGTGPFYEQYF. The CDR3 DNA reads as TGTGCCAGTAGCCCCGGGACAGGGCCCTTCTACGAGCAGTACTTC.

The chain is built from TRBV30 and TRBJ2-1; no clear D gene. V lost 0 bases to trimming and J lost 9 bases, with 9 bases between them. The germline gives CDR1 GTSNPN, CDR2 SVGIG (reference sequence). This CDR3 spans 12 amino acids. CDR3 coding DNA: TGTGCCTGGAGTGTAACAGTCAGTGAGCAGTTCTTC. Protein product: CAWSVTVSEQFF.

There are a few counts of this clone. CDR3 sequence: CASSLGQGRPQHF. The CDR3 nucleotides are TGTGCCAGCAGCTTAGGACAGGGTAGGCCCCAGCATTTT. The V call is TRBV7-9, the J call TRBJ1-5; 7 nucleotides match TRBD1. V trimming: 1 base; J trimming: 9 bases; junction bases outside the gene matches: 3. The CDR3 is 13 amino acids. The germline gives CDR1 SEHNR, CDR2 FQNEAQ (reference sequence).

There are many counts of this clone. The chain employs TRBV7-3 and TRBJ1-1; no definite D call. Germline lookup yields CDR1 SGHTA and CDR2 FQGTGA. V gave up 4 bases and J gave up 4 bases, with 13 bases separating them. The length of the CDR3 is 14 residues. CDR3 sequence (DNA): TGTGCCAGCAGCTCAGACCCCCCGGGCACTGAAGCTTTCTTT. This gives the protein CASSSDPPGTEAFF.

The CDR3 here is CATSREGHYNEQFF. CDR3 DNA: TGTGCCACCAGCAGAGAAGGACATTACAATGAGCAGTTCTTC. V and J are TRBV15 and TRBJ2-1; possible D gene TRBD1, 5 bases. The CDR3 is made up of 14 amino acids. V lost 0 bases and J 4 bases, leaving 7 bases between the germline ends. Germline loops: CDR1 LNHNV, CDR2 YYDKDF (reference sequence).

This chain joins TRBV6-4 and TRBJ1-2; D unresolved. V was trimmed by 0 bases and J by 7 bases, leaving 12 bases between them. The CDR3 contains 14 residues. CDR1 MRHNA and CDR2 SNTAGT come from the germline V gene. In DNA form, the CDR3 reads TGTGCCAGCAGTGACTCGAACCCGGCGAGTGGCTACACCTTC. Translating it yields CASSDSNPASGYTF.

The chain uses TRBV7-6 and TRBJ2-1; 7 positions agree with TRBD2. The trim removed 0 bases at V and 5 bases at J, leaving 1 base unmatched. This CDR3 spans 14 amino acids. Germline V gives CDR1 SGHVS, CDR2 FNYEAQ. The CDR3 DNA is TGTGCCAGCAGCTTAGCGGGAGGGGACAATGAGCAGTTCTTC. Translated: CASSLAGGDNEQFF. The whole variable domain, remainder taken from reference TRBV7-6 and TRBJ2-1, is GAGVSQSPRYKVTKRGQDVALRCDPISGHVSLYWYRQALGQGPEFLTYFNYEAQQDKSGLPNDRFSAERPEGSISTLTIQRTEQRDSAMYRCASSLAGGDNEQFFGPGTRLTVL.

CDR3 amino acids: CASSLWGQGIPYGYTF. Written as DNA, the CDR3 is TGTGCCAGCAGCTTGTGGGGACAGGGAATTCCCTATGGCTACACCTTC. V usage is TRBV5-6 and J usage is TRBJ1-2; 9 positions match TRBD1. This CDR3 contains 16 residues. Trimming removed 1 base from V and 4 bases from J; junction bases left unmatched: 8. Germline-derived CDR1 and CDR2 are SGHDT and YYEEEE.

V is TRBV11-1 and J is TRBJ2-1; 9 positions match TRBD1. Germline V lookup: CDR1 SGHAT, CDR2 FQDESV (reference sequence). V was clipped by 5 bases and J by 7 bases; unmatched bases: 9. CDR3 length: 15 amino acids. The CDR3 region has the DNA TGTGCCAGCAGCCCCCGGGACAGGGAATGGAATGAGCAGTTCTTC. Translation gives CASSPRDREWNEQFF.

V and J are TRBV7-2 and TRBJ2-7; the D is unclear. CDR1 and CDR2 from the germline V gene are SGHTA and FQGNSA. CDR3 length equals 15 residues. Trimming removed 1 base from V and 3 bases from J, with 13 bases in between. CDR3 nucleotide sequence: TGTGCCAGCAGCTTAGAAGGTCTAGAAGGCTACGAGCAGTACTTC. This encodes CASSLEGLEGYEQYF.

This clone was recorded only once. The gene calls are TRBV5-6 and TRBJ2-5, with D possibly being TRBD2 (5 bases). This CDR3 has 15 residues. The germline V and J ends were trimmed by 4 bases and 5 bases, with 18 bases remaining between them. Germline V gene lookup returns CDR1 SGHDT and CDR2 YYEEEE. The CDR3 DNA reads as TGTGCCAGCAGCCCCACCGGGGTTAGGAGCGAGACCCAGTACTTC. Protein: CASSPTGVRSETQYF.

This chain links TRBV10-2 with TRBJ2-2; 7 bases fit TRBD2. Germline values: CDR1 WSHSY, CDR2 SAAADI. This CDR3 is 17 amino acids long. V lost 7 bases, J lost 3 bases, and 14 bases stayed unmatched. This CDR3 is CASNGRDSRQDTGELFF. For the CDR3, the DNA is TGCGCCAGCAATGGGAGGGACTCTCGCCAGGACACCGGGGAGCTGTTTTTT.

This rearrangement joins TRBV7-2 to TRBJ2-1; unclear D gene. CDR1 and CDR2 (germline): SGHTA, FQGNSA. V was pared by 0 bases and J by 0 bases, with 9 bases between. The length of the CDR3 is 16 residues. CDR3 in DNA: TGTGCCAGCAGCTTAGCCCCAGCTAGCTCCTACAATGAGCAGTTCTTC. Its protein product is CASSLAPASSYNEQFF.

V usage is TRBV30 and J usage is TRBJ1-2; D unclear. The V and J ends lost 0 bases and 1 base respectively, with 6 bases between them. This CDR3 is 13 amino acids long. Germline assignment: CDR1 GTSNPN and CDR2 SVGIG (reference sequence). The CDR3 reads CAWSVSRNYGYTF. Written as DNA, the CDR3 is TGTGCCTGGAGTGTATCTCGTAACTATGGCTACACCTTC.

Here the CDR3 reads CAWSPGFVYEQYF. Here the CDR3 DNA reads TGTGCCTGGAGTCCGGGGTTTGTCTACGAGCAGTACTTC. This chain links TRBV30 with TRBJ2-7; a weak D match, TRBD2 (5 bases). The ends were cut back, 2 bases at V and 3 bases at J, with 11 bases in the middle. CDR1 GTSNPN and CDR2 SVGIG come from the germline V gene (reference sequence). CDR3 length: 13 amino acids.

The chain uses TRBV6-5 and TRBJ2-7; D call uncertain. CDR3 length equals 13 residues. The germline V and J ends were trimmed by 4 bases and 6 bases, with 13 bases remaining between them. CDR1 and CDR2 from the germline V gene are MNHEY and SVGAGI. CDR3 sequence reads: CASSSSYGGEQYF. The CDR3, as DNA: TGTGCCAGCAGTTCCTCTTATGGCGGCGAGCAGTACTTC.

This chain connects TRBV7-2 to TRBJ2-7, with a tentative D call TRBD2 (6 bases). The ends were cut back, 5 bases at V and 5 bases at J, with 16 bases in the middle. Germline loops: CDR1 SGHTA, CDR2 FQGNSA. CDR3 length equals 14 residues. CDR3 in DNA: TGTGCCAGCAGCCCGTGGAGGGACGGGGACGAGCAGTACTTC. Its translation is CASSPWRDGDEQYF.

Concerning this clone itself: Within the sample, other DNA sequences also encode this same CDR3. The chain combines TRBV7-3 with TRBJ1-1, with D possibly TRBD1 on 5 matching bases. Trimming cost V 5 bases and J 1 base, with 8 bases left between them. Germline assignment: CDR1 SGHTA and CDR2 FQGTGA. The CDR3 has 13 residues. The CDR3 bases are TGTGCCAGCAGCGCTCAGGGGAACACTGAAGCTTTCTTT. It translates to CASSAQGNTEAFF.

The chain recombines TRBV25-1 with TRBJ2-5; maybe TRBD2 (5 bases). The length of the CDR3 is 16 residues. Germline V gene lookup returns CDR1 MGHDK and CDR2 SYGVNS. Trimming removed 1 base at V and 1 base at J, with 13 bases between. For the CDR3, the DNA is TGTGCCAGCAGTGAATCTGGGGTCGGAGGCCAAGAGACCCAGTACTTC. Residues: CASSESGVGGQETQYF.

The chain couples TRBV5-6 to TRBJ2-1; D uncertain. This CDR3 has 13 residues. Trimming stripped 0 bases from V and 10 bases from J, with 11 bases between. CDR1 and CDR2 (germline): SGHDT, YYEEEE. For the CDR3, the DNA is TGTGCCAGCAGCTTGGGCCCCCGGAGCGAGCAGTTCTTC. As protein: CASSLGPRSEQFF.

This clone was seen more than once but under ten times. The chain recombines TRBV2 with TRBJ2-4; 16 bases map to TRBD2. The germline V gene encodes CDR1 SNHLY and CDR2 FYNNEI. The CDR3 sequence is 16 residues long. V lost 3 bases and J lost 7; bases outside the gene matches: 3. For the CDR3, the DNA is TGTGCCAGCAGTGAGGCGGGACTAGCGGGAGGGAACATTCAGTACTTC. Translated, it gives CASSEAGLAGGNIQYF.

This clone was observed once. The rearrangement links TRBV30 to TRBJ1-3, with D perhaps matching TRBD1 (5 bases). The CDR3 spans 16 residues. V lost 2 bases to trimming and J lost 5 bases, with 19 bases between them. CDR1 GTSNPN and CDR2 SVGIG come from the germline V gene (reference sequence). CDR3 protein: CAWSKLLEGYRNTIYF. CDR3 bases: TGTGCCTGGAGTAAATTGCTGGAGGGGTACCGAAACACCATATATTTT.

V usage is TRBV11-3 and J usage is TRBJ1-4; D is ambiguous. V lost 5 bases, J lost 4 bases, and 17 bases lay in between. The CDR3 totals 16 residues. Germline V gives CDR1 SGHNT, CDR2 YENEEA. CDR3 sequence: CASSLRRRAINEKLFF. The CDR3 DNA follows: TGTGCCAGCAGCCTCCGCCGGAGGGCGATTAATGAAAAACTGTTTTTT. Variable domain in full (rest from reference TRBV11-3 and TRBJ1-4): EAGVVQSPRYKIIEKKQPVAFWCNPISGHNTLYWYLQNLGQGPELLIRYENEEAVDDSQLPKDRFSAERLKGVDSTLKIQPAELGDSAVYLCASSLRRRAINEKLFFGSGTQLSVL.

The chain is built from TRBV25-1 and TRBJ2-7; no reliable D call. This CDR3 has 12 residues. Between the trimmed V and J ends, which lost 3 bases and 9 bases, there was a span of 12 bases. CDR1 is MGHDK and CDR2 is SYGVNS in the germline V gene. The CDR3 spells CASSDPGSPQYF. The CDR3 DNA sequence: TGTGCCAGCAGTGACCCTGGGTCTCCGCAGTACTTC.

The chain employs TRBV6-6 and TRBJ2-2; 7 bases map to TRBD2. Losses at the gene ends were 4 bases for V and 2 bases for J; bases not matched to a gene: 4. Germline CDR1 is MNHNY and CDR2 is SVGAGI (reference sequence). The CDR3 runs 15 residues. DNA for the CDR3: TGTGCCAGCAGTTTAAGGGACTACAACACCGGGGAGCTGTTTTTT. This sequence encodes CASSLRDYNTGELFF.